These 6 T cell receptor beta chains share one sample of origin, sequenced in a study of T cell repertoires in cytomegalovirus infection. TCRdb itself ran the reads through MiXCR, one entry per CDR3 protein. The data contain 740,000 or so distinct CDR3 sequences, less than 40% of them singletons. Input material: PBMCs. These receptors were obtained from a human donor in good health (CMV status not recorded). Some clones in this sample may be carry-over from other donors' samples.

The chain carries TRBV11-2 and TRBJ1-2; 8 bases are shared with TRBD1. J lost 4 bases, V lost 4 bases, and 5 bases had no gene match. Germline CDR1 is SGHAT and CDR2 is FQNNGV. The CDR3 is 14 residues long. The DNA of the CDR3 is TGTGCCAGCAGCTACGGACAGGGTCCCTATGGCTACACCTTC. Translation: CASSYGQGPYGYTF.

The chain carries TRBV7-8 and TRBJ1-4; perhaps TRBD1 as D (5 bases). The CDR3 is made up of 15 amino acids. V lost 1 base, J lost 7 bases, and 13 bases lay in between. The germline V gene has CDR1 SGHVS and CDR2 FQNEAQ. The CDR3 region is CASSLEGREGEKLFF. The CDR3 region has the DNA TGTGCCAGCAGCTTAGAAGGCAGGGAGGGTGAAAAACTGTTTTTT.

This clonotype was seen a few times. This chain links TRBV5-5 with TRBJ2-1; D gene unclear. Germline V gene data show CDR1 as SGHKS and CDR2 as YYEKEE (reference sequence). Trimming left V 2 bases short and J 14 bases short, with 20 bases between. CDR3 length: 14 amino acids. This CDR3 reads CASSFSLEKGQKFF. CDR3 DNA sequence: TGTGCCAGCAGCTTCTCATTAGAGAAGGGTCAGAAGTTCTTC.

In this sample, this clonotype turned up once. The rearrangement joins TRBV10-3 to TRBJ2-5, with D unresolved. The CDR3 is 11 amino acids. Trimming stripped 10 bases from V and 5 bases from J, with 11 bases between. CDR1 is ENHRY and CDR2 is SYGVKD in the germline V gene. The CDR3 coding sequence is TGTGCCACCCGCTTAGGGGAGACCCAGTACTTC. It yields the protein CATRLGETQYF.

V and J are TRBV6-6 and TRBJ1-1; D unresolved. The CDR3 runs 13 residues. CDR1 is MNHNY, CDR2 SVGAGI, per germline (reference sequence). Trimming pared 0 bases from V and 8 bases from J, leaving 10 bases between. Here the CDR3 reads CASSYSPTAEAFF. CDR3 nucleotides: TGTGCCAGCAGTTACTCCCCAACAGCAGAAGCTTTCTTT.

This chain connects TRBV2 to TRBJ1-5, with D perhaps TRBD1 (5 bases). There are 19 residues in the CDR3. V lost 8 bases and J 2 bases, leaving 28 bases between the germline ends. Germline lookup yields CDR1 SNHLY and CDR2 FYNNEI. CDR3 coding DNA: TGTGCCAGCGTAGGTTCCCCCGGCACCGGAATGGGGCGCAATCAGCCCCAGCATTTT. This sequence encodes CASVGSPGTGMGRNQPQHF.